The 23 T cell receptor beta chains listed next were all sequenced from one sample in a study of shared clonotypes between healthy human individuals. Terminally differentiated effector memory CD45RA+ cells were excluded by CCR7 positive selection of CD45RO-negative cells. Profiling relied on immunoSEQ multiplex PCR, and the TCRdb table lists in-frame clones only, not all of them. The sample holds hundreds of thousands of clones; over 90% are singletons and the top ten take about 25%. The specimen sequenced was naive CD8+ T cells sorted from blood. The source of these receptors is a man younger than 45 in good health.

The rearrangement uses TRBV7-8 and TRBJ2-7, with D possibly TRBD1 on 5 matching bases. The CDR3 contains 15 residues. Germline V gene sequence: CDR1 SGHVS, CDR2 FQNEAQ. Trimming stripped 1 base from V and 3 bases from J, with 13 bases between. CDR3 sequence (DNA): TGTGCCAGCAGCTTAGAACGACAGAGCTTCTACGAGCAGTACTTC. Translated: CASSLERQSFYEQYF.

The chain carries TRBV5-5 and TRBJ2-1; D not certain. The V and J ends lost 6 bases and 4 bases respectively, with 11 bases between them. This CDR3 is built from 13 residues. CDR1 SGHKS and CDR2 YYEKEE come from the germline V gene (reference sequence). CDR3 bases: TGTGCCAGCACCCCACCCCCTTACAATGAGCAGTTCTTC. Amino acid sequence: CASTPPPYNEQFF.

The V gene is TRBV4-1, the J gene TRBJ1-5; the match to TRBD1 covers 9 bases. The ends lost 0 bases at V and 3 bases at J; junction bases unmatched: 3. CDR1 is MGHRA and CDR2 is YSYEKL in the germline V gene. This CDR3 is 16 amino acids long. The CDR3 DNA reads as TGCGCCAGCAGCCAAGATGACAGGGGGGACAATCAGCCCCAGCATTTT. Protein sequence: CASSQDDRGDNQPQHF.

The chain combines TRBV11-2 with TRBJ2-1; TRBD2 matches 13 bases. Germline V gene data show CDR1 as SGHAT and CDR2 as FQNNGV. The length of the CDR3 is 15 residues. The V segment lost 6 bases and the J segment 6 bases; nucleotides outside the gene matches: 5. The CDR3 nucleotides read TGTGCCAGCAGAGGACTAGCGGGAGCGACCAATGAGCAGTTCTTC. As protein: CASRGLAGATNEQFF.

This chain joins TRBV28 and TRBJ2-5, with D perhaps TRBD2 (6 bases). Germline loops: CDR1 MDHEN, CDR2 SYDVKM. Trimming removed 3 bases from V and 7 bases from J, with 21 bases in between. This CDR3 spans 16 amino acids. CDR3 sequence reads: CASSLPLTEGPGTQYF. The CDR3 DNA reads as TGTGCCAGCAGTTTGCCTTTGACGGAGGGGCCTGGGACCCAGTACTTC.

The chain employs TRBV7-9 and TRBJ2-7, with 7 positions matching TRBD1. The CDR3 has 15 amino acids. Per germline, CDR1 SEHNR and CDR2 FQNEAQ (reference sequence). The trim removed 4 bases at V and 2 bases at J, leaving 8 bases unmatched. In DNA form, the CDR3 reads TGTGCCAGCAGCTCAACAGGGGATAAACCCTACGAGCAGTACTTC. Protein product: CASSSTGDKPYEQYF.

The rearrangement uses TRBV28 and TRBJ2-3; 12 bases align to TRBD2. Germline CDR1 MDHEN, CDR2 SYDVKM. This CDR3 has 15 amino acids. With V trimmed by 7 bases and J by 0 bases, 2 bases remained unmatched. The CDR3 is CASTLAGGSTDTQYF. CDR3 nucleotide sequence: TGTGCCAGCACCCTAGCGGGAGGGAGCACAGATACGCAGTATTTT.

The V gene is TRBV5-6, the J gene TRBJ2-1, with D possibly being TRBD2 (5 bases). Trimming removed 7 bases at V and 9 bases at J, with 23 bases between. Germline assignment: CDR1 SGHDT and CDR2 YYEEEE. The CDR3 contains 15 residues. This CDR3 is CASGEVLDLHSEQFF. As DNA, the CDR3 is TGTGCCAGCGGAGAAGTACTAGATCTTCATAGTGAGCAGTTCTTC.

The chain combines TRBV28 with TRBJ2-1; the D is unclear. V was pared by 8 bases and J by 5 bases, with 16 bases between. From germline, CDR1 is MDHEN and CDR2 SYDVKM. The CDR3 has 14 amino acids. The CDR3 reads CASGFVRGNNEQFF. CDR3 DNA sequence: TGTGCCAGCGGATTTGTCCGCGGAAACAATGAGCAGTTCTTC. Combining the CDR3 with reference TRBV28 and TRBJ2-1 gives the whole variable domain DVKVTQSSRYLVKRTGEKVFLECVQDMDHENMFWYRQDPGLGLRLIYFSYDVKMKEKGDIPEGYSVSREKKERFSLILESASTNQTSMYLCASGFVRGNNEQFFGPGTRLTVL.

The CDR3 protein is CASSESVASGPNEQFF. CDR3 coding DNA: TGCGCCAGCAGTGAGTCAGTGGCTAGCGGACCGAATGAGCAGTTCTTC. The V and J genes are TRBV10-2 and TRBJ2-1, with TRBD2 matching 7 bases. Trimming at V came to 0 bases and at J to 7 bases, leaving 9 bases not matched to a gene. The CDR3 loop spans 16 amino acids. Germline CDR1 WSHSY, CDR2 SAAADI.

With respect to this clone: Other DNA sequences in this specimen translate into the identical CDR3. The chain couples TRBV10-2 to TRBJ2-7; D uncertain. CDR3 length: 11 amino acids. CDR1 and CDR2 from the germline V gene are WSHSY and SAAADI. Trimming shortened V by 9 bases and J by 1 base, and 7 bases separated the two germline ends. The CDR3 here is CASSDSYEQYF. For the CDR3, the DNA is TGCGCCAGTTCTGATTCCTACGAGCAGTACTTC.

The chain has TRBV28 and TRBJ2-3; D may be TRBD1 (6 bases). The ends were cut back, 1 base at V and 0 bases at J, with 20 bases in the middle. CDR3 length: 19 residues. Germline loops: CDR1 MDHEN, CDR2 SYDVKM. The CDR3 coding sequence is TGTGCCAGCAGTTTATTTTTCACAGGGTTTTCGACTAGCACAGATACGCAGTATTTT. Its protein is CASSLFFTGFSTSTDTQYF.

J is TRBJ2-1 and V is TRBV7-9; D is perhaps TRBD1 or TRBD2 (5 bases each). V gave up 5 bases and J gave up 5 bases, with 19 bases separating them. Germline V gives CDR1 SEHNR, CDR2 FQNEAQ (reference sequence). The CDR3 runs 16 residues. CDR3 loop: CASSPGTIQKHNEQFF. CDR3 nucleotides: TGTGCCAGCAGCCCCGGGACGATTCAAAAGCACAATGAGCAGTTCTTC. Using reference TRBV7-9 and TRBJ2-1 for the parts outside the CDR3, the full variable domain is DTGVSQNPRHKITKRGQNVTFRCDPISEHNRLYWYRQTLGQGPEFLTYFQNEAQLEKSRLLSDRFSAERPKGSFSTLEIQRTEQGDSAMYLCASSPGTIQKHNEQFFGPGTRLTVL.

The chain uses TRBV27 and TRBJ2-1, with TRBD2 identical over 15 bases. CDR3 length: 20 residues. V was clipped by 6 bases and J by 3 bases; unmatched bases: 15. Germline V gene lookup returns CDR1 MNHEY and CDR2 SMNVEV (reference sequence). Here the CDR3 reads CASRHTGLAGGPPIYNEQFF. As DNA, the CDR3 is TGTGCCAGCAGACACACCGGACTAGCGGGAGGGCCTCCAATCTACAATGAGCAGTTCTTC.

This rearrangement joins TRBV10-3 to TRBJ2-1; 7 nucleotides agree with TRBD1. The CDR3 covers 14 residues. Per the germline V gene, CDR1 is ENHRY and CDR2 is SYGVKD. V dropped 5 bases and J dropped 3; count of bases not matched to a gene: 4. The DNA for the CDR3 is TGTGCCATCAGTCTAGGGACAGTCTACAATGAGCAGTTCTTC. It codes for CAISLGTVYNEQFF.

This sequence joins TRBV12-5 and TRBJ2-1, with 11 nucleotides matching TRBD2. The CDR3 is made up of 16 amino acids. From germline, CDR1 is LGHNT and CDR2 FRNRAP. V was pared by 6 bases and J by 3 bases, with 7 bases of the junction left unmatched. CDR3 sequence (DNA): TGTGCTAGTGGCCTCCGGACTAGCGGGCTCTACAATGAGCAGTTCTTC. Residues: CASGLRTSGLYNEQFF.

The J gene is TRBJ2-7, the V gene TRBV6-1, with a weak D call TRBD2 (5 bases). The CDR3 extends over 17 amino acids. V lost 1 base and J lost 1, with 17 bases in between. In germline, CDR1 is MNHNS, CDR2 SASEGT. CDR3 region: CASSEEEVRLISYEQYF. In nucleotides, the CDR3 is TGTGCCAGCAGTGAAGAGGAGGTTAGGCTGATATCCTACGAGCAGTACTTC.

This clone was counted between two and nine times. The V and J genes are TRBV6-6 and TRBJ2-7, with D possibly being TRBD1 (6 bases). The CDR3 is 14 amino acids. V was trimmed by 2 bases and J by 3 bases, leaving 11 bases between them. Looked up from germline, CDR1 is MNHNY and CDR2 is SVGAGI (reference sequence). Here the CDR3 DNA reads TGTGCCAGCAGTTACGGGACATTGGGCTACGAGCAGTACTTC. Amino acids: CASSYGTLGYEQYF.

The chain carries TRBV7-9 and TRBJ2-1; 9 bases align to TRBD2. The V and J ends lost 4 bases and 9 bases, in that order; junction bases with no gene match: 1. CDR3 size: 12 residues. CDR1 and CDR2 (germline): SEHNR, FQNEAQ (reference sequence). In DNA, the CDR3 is TGTGCCAGCAGCTGGACTAGCGCTGAGCAGTTCTTC. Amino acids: CASSWTSAEQFF. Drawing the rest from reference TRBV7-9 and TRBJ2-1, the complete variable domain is DTGVSQNPRHKITKRGQNVTFRCDPISEHNRLYWYRQTLGQGPEFLTYFQNEAQLEKSRLLSDRFSAERPKGSFSTLEIQRTEQGDSAMYLCASSWTSAEQFFGPGTRLTVL.

CDR3 in amino acids: CASSLGGGNTEAFF. CDR3 nucleotide sequence: TGTGCCAGCAGCTTAGGGGGGGGGAACACTGAAGCTTTCTTT. The rearrangement uses TRBV7-6 and TRBJ1-1; maybe TRBD1 (5 bases). The CDR3 is 14 residues long. Germline CDR1 reads SGHVS; CDR2 reads FNYEAQ. V lost 1 base and J 1 base, leaving 7 bases between the germline ends.

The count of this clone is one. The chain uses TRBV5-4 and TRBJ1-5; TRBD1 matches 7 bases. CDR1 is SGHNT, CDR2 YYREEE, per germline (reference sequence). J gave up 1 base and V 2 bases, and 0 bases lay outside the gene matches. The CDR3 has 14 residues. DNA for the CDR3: TGTGCCAGCAGCTTCAGGGGGAGCAATCAGCCCCAGCATTTT. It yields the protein CASSFRGSNQPQHF.

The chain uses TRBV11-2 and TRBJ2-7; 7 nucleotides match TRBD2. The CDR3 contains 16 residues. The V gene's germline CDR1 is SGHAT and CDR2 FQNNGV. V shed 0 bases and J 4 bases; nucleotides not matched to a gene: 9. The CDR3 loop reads CASSLDGLAEVYEQYF. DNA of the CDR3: TGTGCCAGCAGCTTAGATGGTCTAGCGGAGGTTTACGAGCAGTACTTC.

The CDR3 reads CSVEDRLAVQETQYF. CDR3 DNA: TGCAGCGTTGAAGACCGTCTAGCGGTCCAAGAGACCCAGTACTTC. The chain has TRBV29-1 and TRBJ2-5, with 7 positions matching TRBD2. V was pared by 0 bases and J by 1 base, with 5 bases of the junction left unmatched. The CDR3 runs 15 residues. In germline, CDR1 is SQVTM, CDR2 ANQGSEA.